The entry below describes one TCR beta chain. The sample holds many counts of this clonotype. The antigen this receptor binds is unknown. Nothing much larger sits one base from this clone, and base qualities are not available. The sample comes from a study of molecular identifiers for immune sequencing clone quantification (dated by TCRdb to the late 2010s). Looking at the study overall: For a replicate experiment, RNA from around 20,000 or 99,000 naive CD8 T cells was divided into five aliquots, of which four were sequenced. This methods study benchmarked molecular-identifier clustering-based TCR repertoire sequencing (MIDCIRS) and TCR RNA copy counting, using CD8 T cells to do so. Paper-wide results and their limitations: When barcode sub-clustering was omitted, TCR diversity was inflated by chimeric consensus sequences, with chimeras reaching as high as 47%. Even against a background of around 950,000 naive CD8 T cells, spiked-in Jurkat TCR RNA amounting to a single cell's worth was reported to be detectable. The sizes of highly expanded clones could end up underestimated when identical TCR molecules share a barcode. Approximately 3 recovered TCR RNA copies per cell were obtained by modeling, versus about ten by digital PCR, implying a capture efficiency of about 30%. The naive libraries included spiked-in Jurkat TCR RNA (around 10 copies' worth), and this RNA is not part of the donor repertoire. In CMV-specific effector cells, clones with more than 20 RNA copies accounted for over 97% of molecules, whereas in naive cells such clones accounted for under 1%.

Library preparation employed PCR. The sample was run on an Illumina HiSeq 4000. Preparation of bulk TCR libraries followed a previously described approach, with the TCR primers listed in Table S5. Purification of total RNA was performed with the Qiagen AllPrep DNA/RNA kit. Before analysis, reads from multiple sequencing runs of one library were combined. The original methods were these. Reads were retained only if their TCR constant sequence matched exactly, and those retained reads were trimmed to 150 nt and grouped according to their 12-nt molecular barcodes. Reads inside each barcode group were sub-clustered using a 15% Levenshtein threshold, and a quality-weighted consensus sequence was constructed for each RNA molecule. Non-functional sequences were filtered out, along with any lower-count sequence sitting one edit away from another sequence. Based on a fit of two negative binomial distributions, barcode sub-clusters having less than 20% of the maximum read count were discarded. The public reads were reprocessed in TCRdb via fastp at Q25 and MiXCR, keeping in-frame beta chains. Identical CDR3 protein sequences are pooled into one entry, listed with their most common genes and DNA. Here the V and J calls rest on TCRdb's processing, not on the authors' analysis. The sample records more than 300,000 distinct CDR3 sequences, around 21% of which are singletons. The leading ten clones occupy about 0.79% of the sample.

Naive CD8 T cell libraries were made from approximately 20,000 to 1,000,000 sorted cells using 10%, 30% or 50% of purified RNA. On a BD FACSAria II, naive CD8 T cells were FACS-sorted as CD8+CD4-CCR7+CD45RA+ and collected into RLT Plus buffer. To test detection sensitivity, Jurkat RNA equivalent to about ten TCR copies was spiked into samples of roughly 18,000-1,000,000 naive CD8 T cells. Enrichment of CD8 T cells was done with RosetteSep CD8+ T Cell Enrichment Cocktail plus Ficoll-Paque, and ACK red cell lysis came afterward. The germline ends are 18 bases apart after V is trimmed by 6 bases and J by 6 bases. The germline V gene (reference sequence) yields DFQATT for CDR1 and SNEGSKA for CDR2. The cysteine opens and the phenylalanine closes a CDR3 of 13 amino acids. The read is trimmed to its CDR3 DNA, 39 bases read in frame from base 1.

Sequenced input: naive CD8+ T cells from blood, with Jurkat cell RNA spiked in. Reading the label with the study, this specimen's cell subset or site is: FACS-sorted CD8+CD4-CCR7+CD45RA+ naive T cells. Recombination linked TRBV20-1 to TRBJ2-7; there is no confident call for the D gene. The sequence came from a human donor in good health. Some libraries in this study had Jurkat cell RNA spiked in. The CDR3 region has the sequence CSAPNLGSSEQYF. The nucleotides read TGCAGTGCGCCCAACCTGGGGTCGTCCGAGCAGTACTTC.